Listed below are T cell receptor beta chains from one sample, sequenced in a study of blood T cell repertoires in COVID-19. Measured with immunoSEQ multiplex PCR; TCRdb has only the in-frame clones, and not every one. The table has approximately 260,000 clones, roughly nine tenths seen once. What was sequenced was peripheral blood. These TCRs come from a woman between 40 and 55 years old who had recovered from COVID-19. Both conserved end residues are part of each CDR3.

V,J,CDR3
TRBV12-1,TRBJ2-5,CASSSSGLDETQYF
TRBV28,TRBJ1-5,CATRISGKPQHF
TRBV6-4,TRBJ1-1,CASSVQQGTEAFF
TRBV27,TRBJ2-3,CASRTSGRYTDTQYF
TRBV10-2,TRBJ1-5,CASTSGLGQPQHF
TRBV7-3,TRBJ1-6,CASSLTAQDNSPLHF
TRBV10-3,TRBJ2-7,CAISESGTGVPYEQYF
TRBV10-3,TRBJ2-7,CAISEYRGEEQYF
TRBV19,TRBJ1-1,CASSTPSGGPFTEAFF
TRBV19,TRBJ1-6,CASSYGDVGSSPLHF
TRBV25-1,TRBJ1-2,CASSNSGGAVSRYTF
TRBV12-3/TRBV12-4,TRBJ1-2,CASSLGNSGYTF
TRBV12-3/TRBV12-4,TRBJ1-2,CASRSGYGYTF
TRBV20-1,TRBJ2-6,CSASMGGYSGANVLTF
TRBV10-3,TRBJ2-3,CAISDLEPDTQYF
TRBV5-5,TRBJ2-7,CASSLTAYEQYF
TRBV28,TRBJ1-2,CASSSQGAHGYTF
TRBV6-4,TRBJ2-3,CASSDSAVLDTQYF
TRBV7-6,TRBJ1-5,CASSLDRNQPQHF
TRBV2,TRBJ2-3,CASSRTWRLNTDTQYF
TRBV6-5,TRBJ1-1,CASSLRGRAFF
TRBV28,TRBJ1-6,CASRSGQGVSPLHF
TRBV28,TRBJ2-5,CASSPSGRLTQYF
TRBV6-5,TRBJ2-2,CASSALTGDTGELFF
TRBV19,TRBJ1-5,CASSVPGILNQPQHF
TRBV6-5,TRBJ2-1,CASSYSGRAYNEQFF
TRBV7-3,TRBJ2-1,CASSTRDRGSSYNEQFF
TRBV11-2,TRBJ1-1,CASSRSAGGTEAFF
TRBV19,TRBJ1-1,CASREGAIQGAFF
TRBV5-1,TRBJ1-1,CASRGQGLNTEAFF
TRBV11-3,TRBJ1-4,CASSLAPGTGVEKLFF
TRBV6-2/TRBV6-3,TRBJ1-5,CASSYPGQGLFSNQPQHF
TRBV7-9,TRBJ2-5,CASSPRGGGTNQETQYF
TRBV7-3,TRBJ2-1,CASSEANEQFF
TRBV24-1,TRBJ2-2,CATSDPGTGNTGELFF
TRBV29-1,TRBJ2-1,CSVPGLSINEQFF
TRBV3-1/TRBV3-2,TRBJ2-1,CASSLQTLVGEQFF
TRBV27,TRBJ1-2,CASTRWGDGRGYTF
TRBV12-3/TRBV12-4,TRBJ2-2,CASSFVYGELFF
TRBV27,TRBJ2-7,CASSLAGPLEQYF
TRBV19,TRBJ2-3,CASSPAADAWSAQYF
TRBV20-1,TRBJ2-5,CSASSLAGGQETQYF
TRBV9,TRBJ2-1,CASSLAGGNNEQFF
TRBV18,TRBJ2-5,CASSPGLQETQYF
TRBV11-2,TRBJ1-1,CASSGPGRDTEAFF
TRBV5-4,TRBJ1-2,CASSLETGWYTF
TRBV5-5,TRBJ1-5,CASSLARSQPQHF
TRBV3-1/TRBV3-2,TRBJ1-2,CASSQGQGAGGGYTF
TRBV28,TRBJ1-3,CASSLSTRAGNTIYF
TRBV5-1,TRBJ1-6,CASSLGPISPLHF
TRBV2,TRBJ2-3,CASSDRGSNTQYF
TRBV19,TRBJ2-6,CASSIDFTGGSGANVLTF